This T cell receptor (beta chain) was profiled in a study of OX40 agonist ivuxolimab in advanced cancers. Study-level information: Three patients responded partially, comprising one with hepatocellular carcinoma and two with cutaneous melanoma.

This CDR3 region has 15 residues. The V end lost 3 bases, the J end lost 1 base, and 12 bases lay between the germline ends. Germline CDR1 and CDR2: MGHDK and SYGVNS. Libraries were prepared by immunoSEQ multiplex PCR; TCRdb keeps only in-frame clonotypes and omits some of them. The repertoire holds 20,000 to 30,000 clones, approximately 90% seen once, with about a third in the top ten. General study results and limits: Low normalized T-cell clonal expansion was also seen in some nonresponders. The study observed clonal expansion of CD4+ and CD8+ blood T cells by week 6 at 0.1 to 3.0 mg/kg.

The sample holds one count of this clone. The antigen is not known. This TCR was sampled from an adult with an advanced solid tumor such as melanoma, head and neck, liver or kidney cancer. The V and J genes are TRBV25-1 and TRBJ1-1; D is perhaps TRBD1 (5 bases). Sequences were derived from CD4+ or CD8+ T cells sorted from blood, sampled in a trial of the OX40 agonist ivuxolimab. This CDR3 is CASSDRGTANTEAFF. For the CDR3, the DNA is TGTGCCAGCAGTGACCGCGGGACGGCGAACACTGAAGCTTTCTTT.